This T cell receptor (beta chain) comes out of a study of Ad26.COV2.S vaccination and SARS-CoV-2 variants. The study's findings and limits: There was a possibility that the TCR breadth and depth analyses underestimated total T cell responses. Breadth of non-spike TCRs did not differ between vaccinees and placebo recipients.

V was cut by 4 bases and J by 0 bases, with 10 bases left in between. Germline values: CDR1 LNHDA, CDR2 SQIVND (reference sequence). The CDR3 covers 16 residues. This clone occurred once. Its target is not known. Treatment of the sample: 19 received Ad26.COV2.S at low or high dose, single or two shots; 5 received placebo; per-sample allocation not given. Sampling took place 63 days after the first vaccine or placebo injection. Vaccination used an Ad26 vector expressing Wuhan-strain SARS-CoV-2 spike. Using immunoSEQ multiplex PCR, the repertoire was profiled, and TCRdb retains in-frame clones only, with some absent. The sample yields 300,000 to 450,000 clones, roughly 84% seen once.

The source was peripheral blood, collected in a trial of Ad26.COV2.S vaccine versus placebo. The receptor was derived from a person between 18 and 60 years old who received the Ad26.COV2.S COVID-19 vaccine or a placebo. V gene TRBV19 combines with J gene TRBJ2-6; D is perhaps TRBD1 (6 bases). In nucleotides, the CDR3 is TGTGCCAGTAGTACAGGGGCGTACTCTGGGGCCAACGTCCTGACTTTC. This translates into CASSTGAYSGANVLTF.